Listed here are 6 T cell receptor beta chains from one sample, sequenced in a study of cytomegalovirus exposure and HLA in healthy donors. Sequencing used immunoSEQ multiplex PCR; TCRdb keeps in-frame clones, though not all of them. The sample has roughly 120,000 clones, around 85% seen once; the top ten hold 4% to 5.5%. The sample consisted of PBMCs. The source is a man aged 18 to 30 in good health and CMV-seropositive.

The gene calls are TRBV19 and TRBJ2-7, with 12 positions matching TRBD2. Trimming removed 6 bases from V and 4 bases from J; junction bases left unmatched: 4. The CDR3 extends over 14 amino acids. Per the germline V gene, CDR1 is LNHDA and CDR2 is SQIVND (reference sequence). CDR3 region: CASSLAGGPYEQYF. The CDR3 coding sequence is TGTGCCAGTAGCCTAGCGGGGGGGCCTTACGAGCAGTACTTC.

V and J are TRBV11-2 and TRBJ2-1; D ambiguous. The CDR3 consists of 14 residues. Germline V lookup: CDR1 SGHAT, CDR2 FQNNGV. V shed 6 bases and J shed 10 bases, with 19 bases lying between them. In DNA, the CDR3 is TGTGCCAGCAGGAATCTCGCAGTCTTGAGGGAGCAGTTCTTC. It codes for CASRNLAVLREQFF.

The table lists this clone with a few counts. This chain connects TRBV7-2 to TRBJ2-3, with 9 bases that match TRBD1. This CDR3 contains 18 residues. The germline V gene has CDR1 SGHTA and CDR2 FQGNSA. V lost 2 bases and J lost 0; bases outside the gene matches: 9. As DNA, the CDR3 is TGTGCCAGCAGCTTACTTCCGAGCGACAGGGGGAGCACAGATACGCAGTATTTT. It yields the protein CASSLLPSDRGSTDTQYF.

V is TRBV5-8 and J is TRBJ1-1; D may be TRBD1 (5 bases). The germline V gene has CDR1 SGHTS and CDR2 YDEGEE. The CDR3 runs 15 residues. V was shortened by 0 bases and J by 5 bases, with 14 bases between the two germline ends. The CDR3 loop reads CASSLARGDITEAFF. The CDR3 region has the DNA TGTGCCAGCAGCTTGGCTAGGGGCGACATAACTGAAGCTTTCTTT.

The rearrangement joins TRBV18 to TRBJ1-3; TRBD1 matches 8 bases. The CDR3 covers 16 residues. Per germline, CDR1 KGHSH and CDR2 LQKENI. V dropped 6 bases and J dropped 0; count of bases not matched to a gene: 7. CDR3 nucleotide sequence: TGTGCCAGCTCGCGTGTAGGGACAGGCTCTGGAAACACCATATATTTT. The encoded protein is CASSRVGTGSGNTIYF. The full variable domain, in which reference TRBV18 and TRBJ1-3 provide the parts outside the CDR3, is NAGVMQNPRHLVRRRGQEARLRCSPMKGHSHVYWYRQLPEEGLKFMVYLQKENIIDESGMPKERFSAEFPKEGPSILRIQQVVRGDSAAYFCASSRVGTGSGNTIYFGEGSWLTVV.

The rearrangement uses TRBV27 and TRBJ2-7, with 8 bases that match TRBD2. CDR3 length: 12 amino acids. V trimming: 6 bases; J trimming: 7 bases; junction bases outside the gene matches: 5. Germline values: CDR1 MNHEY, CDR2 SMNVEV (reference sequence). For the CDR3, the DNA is TGTGCCAGCAGGACTCCGGGAGGGGAGCAGTACTTC. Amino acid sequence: CASRTPGGEQYF.